The TCR beta chain described here comes from a study of blood T cell repertoires in COVID-19. Study-level information: Donors in the United States, Italy and Spain gave samples during acute or convalescent COVID-19. PBMCs, B-cell-depleted T cells, or T cells were the source of the cDNA or gDNA that made up the material.

As processed by the authors: Amplification from reference gene primers served as the basis for estimated nucleated cell counts. This table comes from immunoSEQ multiplex PCR, and its TCRdb copy is limited to in-frame clones, with some not included. V and J calls plus clone size are reproduced from that table; the DNA served to infer D and trimming. The sample consists of about 99,000 clones, roughly 80% of them appearing once. This clone is a singleton in its sample. Germline trimming cut 6 bases from V and 2 bases from J; bases unmatched to any gene: 7. The V gene's germline CDR1 is SNHLY and CDR2 FYNNEI. The CDR3 loop spans 16 amino acids.

The chain joins TRBV2 to TRBJ2-6, with 7 bases that match TRBD1. This TCR was recovered from a woman aged 80 or older with active or convalescent COVID-19. The sequenced sample consisted of peripheral blood. CDR3 sequence reads: CASSANTGAGANVLTF. The CDR3, as DNA: TGTGCCAGCAGCGCAAACACAGGGGCTGGGGCCAACGTCCTGACTTTC.